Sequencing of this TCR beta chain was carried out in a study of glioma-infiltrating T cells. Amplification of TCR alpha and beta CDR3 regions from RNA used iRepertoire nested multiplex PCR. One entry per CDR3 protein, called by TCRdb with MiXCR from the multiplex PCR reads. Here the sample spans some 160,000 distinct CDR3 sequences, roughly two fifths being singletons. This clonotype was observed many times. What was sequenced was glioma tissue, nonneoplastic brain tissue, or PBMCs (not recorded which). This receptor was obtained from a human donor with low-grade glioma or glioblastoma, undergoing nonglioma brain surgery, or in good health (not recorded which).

CDR3 residues: CASSGGNYGYTF. The DNA of the CDR3 is TGTGCCAGCAGTGGGGGGAACTATGGCTACACCTTC. This rearrangement joins TRBV12-3 or TRBV12-4 to TRBJ1-2; TRBD1 is a possible D gene (5 bases). CDR3 length equals 12 residues. The V gene lost 5 bases and the J gene lost 2 bases, with 6 bases spanning the gap.